The rows below give T cell receptor beta chains drawn from one sample of a study of T cells after yellow fever vaccination. TCRdb used MiXCR to reprocess the 5' RACE reads, holding one entry per CDR3 protein. The repertoire holds 300,000 to 450,000 distinct CDR3 sequences, with about 7.8% as singletons. Sequencing used PBMCs, obtained roughly 47 days after the first yellow fever vaccination. Every receptor here comes from a man aged 18 to 35 who received the YFV17D yellow fever vaccine. The CDR3 runs from the conserved cysteine through the conserved F or W. A D gene is named only where the DNA matches it firmly. A row's size may be missing; if present it is once, few, many or a size class.

J gene | V gene | clone size | D gene | CDR3 protein | CDR3 DNA
TRBJ1-4 | TRBV11-2 | . | . | CASSLAGGREKLFF | TGTGCCAGCAGCTTAGCGGGGGGTCGGGAAAAACTGTTTTTT
TRBJ2-7 | TRBV11-2 | few | . | CASSLVGPPYEQYF | TGTGCCAGCAGCTTAGTTGGACCCCCCTACGAGCAGTACTTC
TRBJ2-7 | TRBV27 | . | TRBD1 | CASGLQGAAGEQYF | TGTGCCAGCGGACTACAGGGGGCTGCGGGTGAGCAGTACTTC
TRBJ2-3 | TRBV29-1 | few | . | CSAGFGDTQYF | TGCAGCGCCGGTTTCGGAGATACGCAGTATTTT
TRBJ1-4 | TRBV7-2 | . | . | CASSLTSAAGWEKLFF | TGTGCCAGCAGCTTAACCTCGGCCGCGGGTTGGGAAAAACTGTTTTTT
TRBJ2-3 | TRBV20-1 | . | TRBD1 | CSVRTGAGDTQYF | TGCAGTGTACGAACAGGGGCCGGAGATACGCAGTATTTT
TRBJ2-4 | TRBV30 | . | . | CAWEADQDIQYF | TGTGCCTGGGAAGCGGACCAAGACATTCAGTACTTC
TRBJ2-3 | TRBV6-2/TRBV6-3 | . | . | CASSGLLIGTDTQYF | TGTGCCAGCTCGGGACTCCTAATTGGCACAGATACGCAGTATTTT
TRBJ1-4 | TRBV6-5 | few | . | CASSYDRGIGKLFF | TGTGCCAGCAGTTACGACCGGGGGATAGGAAAACTGTTTTTT
TRBJ1-1 | TRBV9 | few | . | CASSQFLFMNTEAFF | TGTGCCAGCTCCCAATTTCTTTTCATGAACACTGAAGCTTTCTTT
TRBJ2-1 | TRBV9 | many | . | CASSVEGRSDNEQFF | TGTGCCAGCAGCGTAGAGGGCAGGTCCGACAATGAGCAGTTCTTC
TRBJ2-3 | TRBV7-2 | . | . | CASSLTADTDTQYF | TGTGCCAGCAGCTTGACGGCAGACACAGATACGCAGTATTTT
TRBJ2-5 | TRBV5-1 | many | . | CASSLGKGMKETQYF | TGCGCCAGCAGCTTAGGCAAGGGGATGAAAGAGACCCAGTACTTC
TRBJ1-3 | TRBV11-2 | . | . | CASRRGGNTIYF | TGTGCCAGCCGAAGAGGTGGGAACACCATATATTTT
TRBJ2-5 | TRBV18 | . | . | CASSPYSGETQYF | TGTGCCAGCTCACCTTACTCGGGAGAGACCCAGTACTTC
TRBJ1-1 | TRBV4-1 | few | . | CASSQYRETEAFF | TGCGCCAGCAGCCAGTACAGGGAGACTGAAGCTTTCTTT
TRBJ1-3 | TRBV27 | few | . | CASSSGHGVSGNTIYF | TGTGCCAGCAGTTCGGGACACGGGGTTTCTGGAAACACCATATATTTT
TRBJ2-3 | TRBV12-3/TRBV12-4 | few | . | CASSLQGTQYF | TGTGCCAGCAGTCTACAGGGTACGCAGTATTTT
TRBJ1-5 | TRBV10-3 | few | TRBD1 | CASGTGGYQPQHF | TGTGCCTCCGGGACAGGGGGATATCAGCCCCAGCATTTT